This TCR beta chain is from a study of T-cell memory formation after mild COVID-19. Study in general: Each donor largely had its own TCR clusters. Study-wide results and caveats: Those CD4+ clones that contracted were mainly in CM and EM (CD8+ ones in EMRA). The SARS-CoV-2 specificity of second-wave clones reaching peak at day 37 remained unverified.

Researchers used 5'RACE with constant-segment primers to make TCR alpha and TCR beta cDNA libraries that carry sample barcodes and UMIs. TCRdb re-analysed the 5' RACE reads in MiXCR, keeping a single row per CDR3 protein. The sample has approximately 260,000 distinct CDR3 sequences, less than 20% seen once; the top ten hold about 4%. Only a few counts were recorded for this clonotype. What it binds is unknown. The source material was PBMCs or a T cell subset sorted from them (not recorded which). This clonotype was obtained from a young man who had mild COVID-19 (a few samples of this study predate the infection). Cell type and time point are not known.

This CDR3 is CASSYSPGGPYEQYF. The CDR3 DNA sequence: TGTGCCAGCAGTTACAGCCCAGGGGGCCCCTACGAGCAGTACTTC. The chain couples TRBV6-5 to TRBJ2-7; 8 bases line up with TRBD1. Per the germline V gene, CDR1 is MNHEY and CDR2 is SVGAGI. This CDR3 spans 15 amino acids. V gave up 2 bases and J gave up 2 bases; unmatched junction bases: 5.